These 14 T cell receptor beta chains originate from one sample sequenced in a study of blood T cell repertoires in COVID-19. Sequencing was performed with immunoSEQ multiplex PCR; in TCRdb, only in-frame clones are kept and a portion is missing. Among some 400,000 clones listed, about 90% were seen once. Input material: peripheral blood. All receptors derive from a woman in her 30s with COVID-19, enrolled during active disease.

J is TRBJ2-7 and V is TRBV6-5, with TRBD2 matching 8 bases. V gave up 6 bases and J gave up 4 bases; unmatched junction bases: 8. Germline V gene lookup returns CDR1 MNHEY and CDR2 SVGAGI. This CDR3 has 14 residues. In DNA form, the CDR3 reads TGTGCCAGCAGGCAAGCGGGAGTGCAATACGAGCAGTACTTC. Translation: CASRQAGVQYEQYF.

This sequence joins TRBV9 and TRBJ2-3; 12 bases agree with TRBD2. Germline loops: CDR1 SGDLS, CDR2 YYNGEE. The CDR3 totals 15 residues. The ends lost 3 bases at V and 5 bases at J; junction bases unmatched: 4. The CDR3: CASSDTGLAGDTQYF. The CDR3, as DNA: TGTGCCAGCAGCGATACGGGACTAGCGGGAGATACGCAGTATTTT.

V is TRBV19 and J is TRBJ2-1; tentatively, D is TRBD2 (5 bases). The germline V gene encodes CDR1 LNHDA and CDR2 SQIVND (reference sequence). V lost 3 bases, J lost 8 bases, and 17 bases lay in between. The CDR3 loop spans 15 amino acids. CDR3 nucleotides: TGTGCCAGTAGTATTGTCACTAGTATCAATGATGAGCAGTTCTTC. Protein sequence: CASSIVTSINDEQFF.

The rearrangement links TRBV11-2 to TRBJ2-3, with D possibly matching TRBD2 (6 bases). The V and J ends lost 2 bases and 0 bases respectively, with 18 bases between them. This CDR3 is 18 amino acids long. Germline V gene lookup returns CDR1 SGHAT and CDR2 FQNNGV. As DNA, the CDR3 is TGTGCCAGCAGCTTAAGCATGACTAGGCTATCTAGCACAGATACGCAGTATTTT. Translating gives CASSLSMTRLSSTDTQYF.

The DNA for the CDR3 is TGTGCCAGCAGCGCTCCCGGGACAGGCCTCTACAATGAGCAGTTCTTC. Translating it yields CASSAPGTGLYNEQFF. The chain carries TRBV9 and TRBJ2-1; 8 nucleotides align to TRBD1. The germline CDR1 and CDR2 sequences are SGDLS and YYNGEE. The V and J ends lost 3 bases and 3 bases, in that order; junction bases with no gene match: 8. The CDR3 is made up of 16 amino acids.

The rearrangement joins TRBV6-6 to TRBJ2-7; D possibly corresponds to TRBD1 (6 bases). Germline values: CDR1 MNHNY, CDR2 SVGAGI (reference sequence). The CDR3 runs to 13 residues. V was trimmed by 7 bases and J by 3 bases, leaving 13 bases between them. The CDR3 sequence is CASTRTALYEQYF. CDR3 DNA sequence: TGTGCCAGCACCCGGACAGCCCTCTACGAGCAGTACTTC.

This sequence joins TRBV27 and TRBJ2-7, with 9 bases lining up with TRBD1. This CDR3 region has 14 residues. Unmatched junction bases numbered 7, after V lost 6 bases and J lost 4 bases. Germline loops: CDR1 MNHEY, CDR2 SMNVEV (reference sequence). For the CDR3, the DNA is TGTGCCAGCAGCCGACGGGACAGGGCTTACGAGCAGTACTTC. Its translation is CASSRRDRAYEQYF.

The chain employs TRBV6-5 and TRBJ2-7, with D tentatively TRBD2 (7 bases). This CDR3 has 13 amino acids. In germline, CDR1 is MNHEY, CDR2 SVGAGI. The V and J ends lost 7 bases and 3 bases respectively, with 13 bases between them. The CDR3 sequence: CASTRGGYYEQYF. For the CDR3, the DNA is TGTGCCAGCACAAGGGGGGGATACTACGAGCAGTACTTC.

J is TRBJ1-2 and V is TRBV4-1; TRBD1 matches at 7 bases. V shed 5 bases and J 3 bases; nucleotides not matched to a gene: 6. This CDR3 contains 14 residues. The V gene's germline CDR1 is MGHRA and CDR2 YSYEKL. The CDR3 DNA is TGCGCCAGCAGCGCCGGGACAGCTCACTATGGCTACACCTTC. This gives the protein CASSAGTAHYGYTF.

The chain joins TRBV6-4 to TRBJ2-1; 14 bases fit TRBD2. Germline V CDR1 and CDR2: MRHNA, SNTAGT. The ends lost 5 bases at V and 8 bases at J; junction bases unmatched: 5. The CDR3 covers 15 residues. The CDR3 DNA reads TGTGCCAGCAGTCCGGGACTAGCGGGAGACGATGAGCAGTTCTTC. Protein sequence: CASSPGLAGDDEQFF.

The V gene is TRBV5-4, the J gene TRBJ2-3, with TRBD2 matching 8 bases. CDR3 length equals 14 residues. Trimming cost V 9 bases and J 3 bases; bases outside gene matches: 9. Germline CDR1 and CDR2: SGHNT and YYREEE (reference sequence). The CDR3 protein is CATTSDQDTDTQYF. Written as DNA, the CDR3 is TGTGCCACGACTAGCGACCAGGATACAGATACGCAGTATTTT.

This sequence joins TRBV10-3 and TRBJ2-2; perhaps TRBD1 as D (7 bases). The germline V gene has CDR1 ENHRY and CDR2 SYGVKD. The ends were cut back, 7 bases at V and 4 bases at J, with 13 bases in the middle. This CDR3 has 14 residues. CDR3 bases: TGTGCCATCAACCCAGGGGGGAGCACCGGGGAGCTGTTTTTT. Amino acid sequence: CAINPGGSTGELFF.

This clone was observed a handful of times. The V call is TRBV2, the J call TRBJ2-2; TRBD2 agrees at 8 bases. Per the germline V gene, CDR1 is SNHLY and CDR2 is FYNNEI. This CDR3 has 13 residues. The V gene end was trimmed by 4 bases and the J gene end by 5 bases; junction bases not matched to a gene: 0. CDR3: CASSAGGTGELFF. The CDR3 bases are TGTGCCAGCAGTGCGGGGGGGACCGGGGAGCTGTTTTTT.

CDR3 residues: CASSRGPDQPQHF. CDR3 DNA: TGTGCCAGCAGCAGGGGCCCTGATCAGCCCCAGCATTTT. The V and J genes are TRBV6-5 and TRBJ1-5; D is perhaps TRBD1 (6 bases). Germline CDR1 is MNHEY and CDR2 is SVGAGI. This CDR3 has 13 residues. V lost 6 bases and J lost 5, with 11 bases in between.